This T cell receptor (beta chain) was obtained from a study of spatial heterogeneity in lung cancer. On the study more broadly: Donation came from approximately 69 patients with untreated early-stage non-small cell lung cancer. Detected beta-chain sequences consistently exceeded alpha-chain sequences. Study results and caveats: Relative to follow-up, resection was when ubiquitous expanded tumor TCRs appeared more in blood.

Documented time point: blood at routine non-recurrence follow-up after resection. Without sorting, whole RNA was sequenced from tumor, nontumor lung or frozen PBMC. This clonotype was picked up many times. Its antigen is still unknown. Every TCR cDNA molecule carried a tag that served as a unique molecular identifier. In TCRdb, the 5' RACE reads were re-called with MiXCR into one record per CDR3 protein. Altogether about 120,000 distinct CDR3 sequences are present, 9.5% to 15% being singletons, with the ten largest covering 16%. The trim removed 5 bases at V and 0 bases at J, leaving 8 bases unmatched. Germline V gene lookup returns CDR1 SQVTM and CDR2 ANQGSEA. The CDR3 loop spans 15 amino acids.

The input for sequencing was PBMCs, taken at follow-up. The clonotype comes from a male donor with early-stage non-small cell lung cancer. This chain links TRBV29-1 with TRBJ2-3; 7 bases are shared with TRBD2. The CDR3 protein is CSVTPGGTSTDTQYF. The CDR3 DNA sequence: TGCAGCGTTACCCCCGGGGGGACTAGCACAGATACGCAGTATTTT.